This record covers a single TCR beta chain. The protocol was immunoSEQ multiplex PCR, while the TCRdb copy is restricted to in-frame clones and leaves out a portion. Counted here are fewer than 200,000 clones, 82% occurring once; the ten biggest clones make up 4% to 6.5%. These data belong to a study of blood T cell repertoires in COVID-19. The TCR comes from a woman aged 55-69 years with acute COVID-19. The sample taken for sequencing was PBMCs or T cells enriched from blood (not recorded which).

CDR3 region: CASSYSSPGIWSYEQYF. The CDR3 region has the DNA TGTGCCAGCAGTTACTCTTCTCCAGGGATTTGGTCCTACGAGCAGTACTTC. The chain recombines TRBV6-2 or TRBV6-3 with TRBJ2-7; possible D gene TRBD1, 5 bases. The CDR3 totals 17 residues. Trimming removed 0 bases at V and 1 base at J, with 16 bases between. Germline V gene lookup returns CDR1 MNHEY and CDR2 SVGEGT.